This T cell receptor beta chain stems from a study of lymphopenia after photon versus proton radiotherapy. The CDR3 is 14 residues long. V was clipped by 3 bases and J by 0 bases; unmatched bases: 3. The germline gives CDR1 GTSNPN, CDR2 SVGIG (reference sequence). With respect to this clone: Its antigen is unknown.

The repertoire was sequenced with immunoSEQ multiplex PCR; TCRdb's copy has only in-frame clones and lacks some. The repertoire consists of under 30,000 clones, with approximately 80% occurring once and the leading ten covering roughly 24%. Whole-study findings and limits: Better survival with proton therapy was suggested as possible, not demonstrated. A bigger post-nadir fall in TCR diversity correlated inversely with survival time in deceased patients.

The receptor comes from a man in his forties with gastric cancer. This rearrangement joins TRBV30 to TRBJ2-3, with 7 bases lining up with TRBD2. Sample: peripheral blood, taken from a patient treated with photon-based radiotherapy. CDR3 DNA: TGTGCCTGGAGCGGGACTACTAGCACAGATACGCAGTATTTT. This translates into CAWSGTTSTDTQYF.